This entry lists 13 T cell receptor beta chains sequenced from one sample in a study of T cells in Graves' hyperthyroidism and ophthalmopathy. TCR beta CDR3 regions were amplified from RNA. Using the HTBI primer set, a first-round RT-PCR was run on the TCR CDR3. TCRdb recomputed calls from the multiplex PCR reads with MiXCR, one row per CDR3 protein. The sample holds hundreds of thousands of distinct CDR3 sequences, roughly 14% seen once. The sequencing sample was made of blood. The receptors stem from a middle-aged woman with Graves' ophthalmopathy.

This clonotype was recorded at least ten times. The V and J genes are TRBV4-3 and TRBJ2-7; 10 bases are a match to TRBD2. With V trimmed by 2 bases and J by 4 bases, 5 bases remained unmatched. CDR3 length: 15 residues. CDR1 LGHNA and CDR2 YSLEER come from the germline V gene. The CDR3 DNA reads as TGCGCCAGCAGCCAAACCGGGACTAGCGAATACGAGCAGTACTTC. Protein: CASSQTGTSEYEQYF.

Ten or more counts support this clonotype. This chain uses TRBV5-5 with TRBJ2-6; the D is unclear. The germline gives CDR1 SGHKS, CDR2 YYEKEE (reference sequence). Trimming shortened V by 4 bases and J by 0 bases, and 8 bases separated the two germline ends. The CDR3 is made up of 15 amino acids. The CDR3 nucleotides read TGTGCCAGCAGCCCCCGGATCTCTGGGGCCAACGTCCTGACTTTC. Protein product: CASSPRISGANVLTF.

This chain joins TRBV20-1 and TRBJ1-1; D not resolved. V was cut by 5 bases and J by 4 bases, with 14 bases left in between. The CDR3 has 13 residues. Germline-derived CDR1 and CDR2 are DFQATT and SNEGSKA (reference sequence). CDR3 sequence (DNA): TGCAGTGCTTCAGGACGGCATACCACTGAAGCTTTCTTT. Its translation is CSASGRHTTEAFF.

This clonotype was observed many times. The DNA is left out, because the CDR3 cannot be placed on it with certainty; the CDR3 is given as TCRdb lists it. The V call is TRBV5-1, the J call TRBJ2-5; no DNA check was done on the table's D call, TRBD2. The CDR3 sequence runs 15 residues, both termini included. CDR1 is SGHRS, CDR2 YFSETQ, per germline. The CDR3 sequence is CASSFGPGPGETQYF.

This clonotype has at least ten counts. Here the CDR3 reads CASADRVGNTIYF. The CDR3 DNA sequence: TGTGCCAGCGCCGACAGGGTTGGAAACACCATATATTTT. This chain links TRBV7-8 with TRBJ1-3, with 7 bases that match TRBD1. V was pared by 8 bases and J by 3 bases, with 4 bases of the junction left unmatched. The CDR3 contains 13 residues. Germline V gives CDR1 SGHVS, CDR2 FQNEAQ.

The rearrangement uses TRBV6-1 and TRBJ1-2; 7 bases are shared with TRBD1. This CDR3 is 16 amino acids long. Germline V lookup: CDR1 MNHNS, CDR2 SASEGT. J lost 0 bases, V lost 1 base, and 5 bases had no gene match. CDR3 DNA: TGTGCCAGCAGTGAAGTGACAGGGCAAGCTAACTATGGCTACACCTTC. Translated: CASSEVTGQANYGYTF.

The sample holds many counts of this clonotype. The V and J genes are TRBV19 and TRBJ2-6, with D unresolved. Germline V lookup: CDR1 LNHDA, CDR2 SQIVND (reference sequence). V lost 3 bases to trimming and J lost 2 bases, with 14 bases between them. CDR3 length: 17 amino acids. CDR3 nucleotides: TGTGCCAGTAGTATGGAACTTACCAGGACTGGGGCCAACGTCCTGACTTTC. Translated, it gives CASSMELTRTGANVLTF.

This clonotype was recorded at least ten times. The chain recombines TRBV28 with TRBJ1-1; possible D gene TRBD1, 5 bases. The V end lost 4 bases, the J end lost 6 bases, and 21 bases lay between the germline ends. CDR3 length: 16 amino acids. Germline V gives CDR1 MDHEN, CDR2 SYDVKM. CDR3 loop: CASSSLTPGPGAEAFF. CDR3 DNA: TGTGCCAGCAGTTCGCTAACCCCAGGACCGGGGGCTGAAGCTTTCTTT.

This clonotype has at least ten counts. The chain links TRBV10-3 to TRBJ2-5; D may be TRBD2 (6 bases). Trimming took 6 bases from V and 1 from J, leaving 6 bases between them. The CDR3 spans 12 residues. Looked up from germline, CDR1 is ENHRY and CDR2 is SYGVKD. The CDR3 DNA reads as TGTGCCATCAGCGGGAGCCAAGAGACCCAGTACTTC. This gives the protein CAISGSQETQYF.

This clonotype was counted ten times or more. This rearrangement joins TRBV24-1 to TRBJ2-3; no definite D call. The germline CDR1 and CDR2 sequences are KGHDR and SFDVKD. The V gene lost 5 bases and the J gene lost 0 bases, with 14 bases spanning the gap. This CDR3 has 16 residues. CDR3 DNA sequence: TGTGCCACCAGTGTGAAGACGGGCTTTAGCACAGATACGCAGTATTTT. Translated: CATSVKTGFSTDTQYF.

This rearrangement joins TRBV20-1 to TRBJ2-5; 7 nucleotides match TRBD2. The CDR3 has 17 residues. The germline CDR1 and CDR2 sequences are DFQATT and SNEGSKA (reference sequence). V was pared by 0 bases and J by 5 bases, with 15 bases of the junction left unmatched. The DNA for the CDR3 is TGCAGTGCTAGAGATCTGCGGGAGAGGGGTAAGGCGGAGACCCAGTACTTC. Translated: CSARDLRERGKAETQYF.

This sequence joins TRBV28 and TRBJ2-2; unclear D gene. The CDR3 runs to 13 residues. From germline, CDR1 is MDHEN and CDR2 SYDVKM. Trimming pared 6 bases from V and 6 bases from J, leaving 11 bases between. CDR3 DNA sequence: TGTGCCAGCAGATTAGGATTTGCCGGGGAGCTGTTTTTT. This codes for CASRLGFAGELFF.

This clonotype was seen ten or more times. The J gene is TRBJ1-1, the V gene TRBV20-1; 7 bases fit TRBD1. CDR3 size: 14 residues. V was clipped by 5 bases and J by 1 base; unmatched bases: 7. Per the germline V gene, CDR1 is DFQATT and CDR2 is SNEGSKA (reference sequence). CDR3 sequence (DNA): TGCAGTGCTTGGGTCGGACAGGCGAACACTGAAGCTTTCTTT. It encodes CSAWVGQANTEAFF.